The present T cell receptor (beta chain) was sequenced within a study of blood T cell repertoires in COVID-19. About the research overall: The study drew acute and convalescent COVID-19 samples from the United States, Italy and Spain. PBMCs, B-cell-depleted T cells, or T cells provided the cDNA or gDNA that made up the material.

Study members were between roughly 18 and 89 years old and lived in 24 US regions. Recovered status in Cohort 3 required two negative PCRs, clearance, or symptom resolution. TCRdb's table, derived via immunoSEQ multiplex PCR, lists solely in-frame clones and lacks some. This table holds about 250,000 clones, approximately 90% found once. V was trimmed by 2 bases and J by 8 bases, leaving 9 bases between them. The CDR3 sequence is 13 residues long. The germline CDR1 and CDR2 sequences are SNHLY and FYNNEI. This receptor was taken from a man aged 40-49 years who had recovered from COVID-19. The genes are TRBV2 and TRBJ1-4; D might be TRBD1 (6 bases). Source material: PBMCs or T cells enriched from blood (not recorded which). CDR3 coding DNA: TGTGCCAGCAGTGAACAGGGGCACGAAAAACTGTTTTTT. It is translated as CASSEQGHEKLFF.